Below, 27 T cell receptor beta chains from the same sample are listed, as sequenced in a study of breast tumors, draining lymph nodes, adjacent tissues. In TCRdb, the multiplex PCR reads were re-called with MiXCR into one record per CDR3 protein. The data hold about 17,000 distinct CDR3 sequences, with 63% observed a single time. Specimen: tumor-adjacent breast tissue. These receptors were taken from a female donor with breast cancer. Some clones in this sample may be carry-over from other donors' samples.

The CDR3 region has the DNA TGTGCCAGCAGCCAGCGGACCGGCCCTAGCGAAAAACTGTTTTTT. This encodes CASSQRTGPSEKLFF. V usage is TRBV3-1 and J usage is TRBJ1-4; D gene unclear. The CDR3 totals 15 residues. CDR1 is LGHDT and CDR2 is YNNKEL in the germline V gene (reference sequence). The V end lost 3 bases, the J end lost 8 bases, and 16 bases lay between the germline ends.

This clonotype was found many times. The gene calls are TRBV6-5 and TRBJ2-1; maybe TRBD1 (6 bases). From germline, CDR1 is MNHEY and CDR2 SVGAGI. This CDR3 region has 15 residues. Trimming pared 7 bases from V and 2 bases from J, leaving 15 bases between. The CDR3 protein is CASTRPGTPYNEQFF. For the CDR3, the DNA is TGTGCCAGCACCAGACCCGGGACACCCTACAATGAGCAGTTCTTC.

The chain recombines TRBV27 with TRBJ2-3; 7 bases match TRBD2. Germline CDR1 reads MNHEY; CDR2 reads SMNVEV (reference sequence). Trimming at V came to 7 bases and at J to 4 bases, leaving 5 bases not matched to a gene. The CDR3 loop spans 13 amino acids. This CDR3 is CASNGLEADTQYF. The CDR3 coding sequence is TGTGCCAGCAACGGACTAGAAGCAGATACGCAGTATTTT.

This clonotype has only one observation. The chain uses TRBV4-1 and TRBJ1-2, with 7 bases matching TRBD1. Trimming took 1 base from V and 7 from J; bases not matched to a gene: 6. This CDR3 has 14 amino acids. CDR1 is MGHRA and CDR2 is YSYEKL in the germline V gene. In DNA form, the CDR3 reads TGCGCCAGCAGCCAAGTTCAGGGGGTTCCTGGCTACACCTTC. Amino acid sequence: CASSQVQGVPGYTF.

The chain is built from TRBV2 and TRBJ1-4, with D perhaps TRBD1 (5 bases). V shed 1 base and J shed 7 bases, with 16 bases lying between them. Germline V gene data show CDR1 as SNHLY and CDR2 as FYNNEI. The CDR3 contains 16 residues. CDR3 nucleotide sequence: TGTGCCAGCAGTGAAGTAGGGGACGCCTGGGGTGAAAAACTGTTTTTT. This sequence encodes CASSEVGDAWGEKLFF. The entire variable domain, with the rest obtained from reference TRBV2 and TRBJ1-4, is as follows: EPEVTQTPSHQVTQMGQEVILRCVPISNHLYFYWYRQILGQKVEFLVSFYNNEISEKSEIFDDQFSVERPDGSNFTLKIRSTKLEDSAMYFCASSEVGDAWGEKLFFGSGTQLSVL.

This sequence joins TRBV20-1 and TRBJ2-1; D ambiguous. V lost 1 base, J lost 7 bases, and 8 bases lay in between. Per the germline V gene, CDR1 is DFQATT and CDR2 is SNEGSKA (reference sequence). The CDR3 runs 12 residues. The CDR3 DNA follows: TGCAGTGCTAGAGGTAACTGGAATGAGCAGTTCTTC. Residues: CSARGNWNEQFF.

This rearrangement joins TRBV11-2 to TRBJ2-5, with 7 bases matching TRBD2. The CDR3 is 14 residues long. The V gene end was trimmed by 3 bases and the J gene end by 4 bases; junction bases not matched to a gene: 5. Per germline, CDR1 SGHAT and CDR2 FQNNGV. The CDR3 nucleotides read TGTGCCAGCAGCTTTGCGGGAGCGGCAGAGACCCAGTACTTC. Translation gives CASSFAGAAETQYF.

V and J are TRBV5-4 and TRBJ1-2; a weak D match, TRBD1 (5 bases). Germline CDR1 is SGHNT and CDR2 is YYREEE (reference sequence). This CDR3 is 14 amino acids long. V lost 3 bases and J 4 bases, leaving 13 bases between the germline ends. The CDR3 nucleotides read TGTGCCAGCAGCTCCACGGGGACGGGCTATGGCTACACCTTC. This encodes CASSSTGTGYGYTF.

The rearrangement uses TRBV20-1 and TRBJ1-2; the match to TRBD1 covers 10 bases. The junction had 8 bases not matched to a gene; V was cut back by 0 bases and J by 13 bases. This CDR3 contains 13 residues. Germline-derived CDR1 and CDR2 are DFQATT and SNEGSKA (reference sequence). CDR3: CSAREGTGDLPTF. As DNA, the CDR3 is TGCAGTGCTAGAGAAGGGACAGGGGACCTCCCCACCTTC.

This rearrangement joins TRBV2 to TRBJ2-7; D call uncertain. Trimming took off 10 bases at V and 0 bases at J, with 16 bases between the two ends. The germline gives CDR1 SNHLY, CDR2 FYNNEI. The CDR3 has 14 residues. CDR3: CATKGEKSSYEQYF. CDR3 coding DNA: TGTGCCACCAAGGGTGAGAAGAGCTCCTACGAGCAGTACTTC.

This clonotype was counted ten times or more. The chain has TRBV6-2 or TRBV6-3 and TRBJ2-1, with TRBD1 matching 9 bases. V shed 7 bases and J 15 bases; nucleotides not matched to a gene: 19. The germline V gene has CDR1 MNHEY and CDR2 SVGEGT. This CDR3 has 15 residues. DNA for the CDR3: TGTGCCAGCACCGAGGGTGGGACAGGGAACTTTTTAGGGTTCTTC. Encoded protein: CASTEGGTGNFLGFF.

This chain connects TRBV14 to TRBJ2-2; unclear D gene. Looked up from germline, CDR1 is SGHDN and CDR2 is FVKESK. Trimming took 4 bases from V and 6 from J, leaving 9 bases between them. The CDR3 consists of 13 residues. CDR3 bases: TGTGCCAGCAGCCGGATGTCCCCCGGGGAGCTGTTTTTT. This gives the protein CASSRMSPGELFF.

The genes are TRBV27 and TRBJ1-3, with D uncertain. In germline, CDR1 is MNHEY, CDR2 SMNVEV (reference sequence). The length of the CDR3 is 13 residues. With 2 bases removed from V and 4 bases from J, the gap between germline ends came to 6 bases. CDR3 protein: CASSLGGGNTIYF. Written as DNA, the CDR3 is TGTGCCAGCAGTTTAGGCGGAGGAAACACCATATATTTT.

Many counts were recorded for this clonotype. This chain links TRBV29-1 with TRBJ2-1; 7 nucleotides align to TRBD1. Per germline, CDR1 SQVTM and CDR2 ANQGSEA. The CDR3 sequence is 15 residues long. After removal of 5 bases from V and 7 bases from J, the junction contained 14 bases not matched to a gene. CDR3 loop: CSVPMGQLARNEQFF. The CDR3 DNA sequence: TGCAGCGTTCCCATGGGACAGCTGGCGAGGAATGAGCAGTTCTTC.

This clonotype was observed at least ten times. The J gene is TRBJ1-2, the V gene TRBV6-2 or TRBV6-3; 10 nucleotides align to TRBD1. This CDR3 spans 19 amino acids. The V gene's germline CDR1 is MNHEY and CDR2 SVGEGT. V lost 6 bases to trimming and J lost 2 bases; unmatched junction nucleotides: 18. This chain's CDR3 is CASRPLGDRGGVWNYGYTF. The CDR3 nucleotides are TGTGCCAGCAGACCGCTCGGGGACAGGGGTGGGGTATGGAACTATGGCTACACCTTC.

The chain carries TRBV7-2 and TRBJ2-5, with 9 bases lining up with TRBD2. Germline V gene lookup returns CDR1 SGHTA and CDR2 FQGNSA. This CDR3 has 14 amino acids. V dropped 6 bases and J dropped 0; count of bases not matched to a gene: 2. The CDR3 coding sequence is TGTGCCAGCAGTGCTAGCGGGAACCAAGAGACCCAGTACTTC. It encodes CASSASGNQETQYF.

There are a few counts of this clonotype. The chain joins TRBV6-2 or TRBV6-3 to TRBJ1-1; D not resolved. The germline gives CDR1 MNHEY, CDR2 SVGEGT. This CDR3 contains 13 residues. Between the trimmed V and J ends, which lost 7 bases and 3 bases, there was a span of 12 bases. This CDR3 is CASKSLRDTEAFF. Here the CDR3 DNA reads TGTGCCAGCAAATCCCTTCGAGACACTGAAGCTTTCTTT.

The CDR3 loop reads CASSQRQGRRSYTF. The DNA for the CDR3 is TGTGCCAGTAGTCAACGACAAGGTCGCCGAAGCTACACCTTC. The chain recombines TRBV19 with TRBJ1-2; D is ambiguous. V was shortened by 5 bases and J by 9 bases, with 19 bases between the two germline ends. The germline CDR1 and CDR2 sequences are LNHDA and SQIVND (reference sequence). CDR3 length: 14 amino acids.

The J gene is TRBJ1-2, the V gene TRBV10-2; 9 bases line up with TRBD1. V lost 6 bases, J lost 4 bases, and 0 bases stayed unmatched. This CDR3 comprises 12 residues. Germline V gene lookup returns CDR1 WSHSY and CDR2 SAAADI. CDR3 nucleotides: TGCGCCAGCAGGGACAGGGGCTATGGCTACACCTTC. It translates to CASRDRGYGYTF.

Points on this clonotype: Its ends do not fully match the called genes, so a read error is possible. The chain is built from TRBV7-9 and TRBJ1-2; D is perhaps TRBD1 (6 bases). This CDR3 has 15 amino acids. CDR1 and CDR2 from the germline V gene are SEHNR and FQNEAQ (reference sequence). The CDR3 spells CASSFRQAGHYGYPF. The CDR3 DNA sequence: TGTGCCAGCAGCTTTCGACAGGCGGGGCACTATGGCTACCCCTTC.

The table lists this clonotype with a count of one. The chain carries TRBV14 and TRBJ1-6; TRBD1 aligns across 9 bases. This CDR3 contains 16 residues. The germline V gene encodes CDR1 SGHDN and CDR2 FVKESK. The junction had 4 bases not matched to a gene; V was cut back by 0 bases and J by 7 bases. The CDR3 DNA sequence: TGTGCCAGCAGCCAAGATTTAGGGACAGGGAATTCACCCCTCCACTTT. This codes for CASSQDLGTGNSPLHF.

The chain is built from TRBV20-1 and TRBJ1-6; no definite D call. V was pared by 5 bases and J by 2 bases, with 16 bases between. The CDR3 spans 16 residues. The germline CDR1 and CDR2 sequences are DFQATT and SNEGSKA (reference sequence). CDR3 DNA sequence: TGCAGTGCTGGCACTAGCGGGGAAACCTATAATTCACCCCTCCACTTT. Translating it yields CSAGTSGETYNSPLHF.

This clonotype was detected many times. The rearrangement links TRBV10-3 to TRBJ1-1; D gene ambiguous. The V end was cut by 10 bases, the J end by 3 bases, with 9 bases between. CDR1 is ENHRY, CDR2 SYGVKD, per germline. CDR3 size: 11 residues. The CDR3 loop is CATAFDTEAFF. The CDR3 nucleotides are TGTGCCACGGCGTTCGACACTGAAGCTTTCTTT.

This clonotype appeared a few times. A much larger clone differs from this one at a single base, so this may be a read error. The gene calls are TRBV20-1 and TRBJ2-5; possible D gene TRBD2, 6 bases. Germline V gene lookup returns CDR1 DFQATT and CDR2 SNEGSKA (reference sequence). This CDR3 has 12 residues. The CDR3 spells CSASSARGTPYF. Here the CDR3 DNA reads TGCAGTGCTAGTAGCGCCCGCGGGACCCCGTACTTC.

This clonotype was seen at least ten times. The rearrangement uses TRBV10-3 and TRBJ1-2, with D tentatively TRBD1 (5 bases). Per germline, CDR1 ENHRY and CDR2 SYGVKD. CDR3 length: 15 amino acids. V lost 4 bases to trimming and J lost 4 bases, with 16 bases between them. For the CDR3, the DNA is TGTGCCATCAGTGGGGGCCAGGGCTCTCCCTATGGCTACACCTTC. The encoded protein is CAISGGQGSPYGYTF.

The chain couples TRBV7-9 to TRBJ2-7; 12 bases are shared with TRBD2. The germline gives CDR1 SEHNR, CDR2 FQNEAQ (reference sequence). V trimming: 1 base; J trimming: 0 bases; junction bases outside the gene matches: 19. The CDR3 runs 22 residues. CDR3 sequence: CASSLVARNGLAGSKDSYEQYF. The CDR3 DNA sequence: TGTGCCAGCAGCTTAGTGGCCCGAAATGGACTAGCGGGATCGAAAGACTCCTACGAGCAGTACTTC.

This clonotype was recorded only once. The chain employs TRBV19 and TRBJ1-6, with D possibly being TRBD1 (5 bases). The CDR3 has 15 amino acids. Trimming took off 6 bases at V and 9 bases at J, with 18 bases between the two ends. CDR1 is LNHDA, CDR2 SQIVND, per germline (reference sequence). The CDR3 is CASSLGGVEGSPLHF. The CDR3 region has the DNA TGTGCCAGTAGCCTCGGAGGGGTTGAAGGTTCACCCCTCCACTTT.